This TCR beta chain emerged from a study of T-cell memory formation after mild COVID-19. Using constant-segment primers, 5'RACE produced TCR alpha and TCR beta cDNA libraries carrying sample barcodes and UMIs. MiXCR, applied by TCRdb to the 5' RACE reads, yields one record per CDR3 protein. This table holds under 150,000 distinct CDR3 sequences, 15% to 20% found once. Germline V lookup: CDR1 SGHRS, CDR2 YFSETQ. V gave up 4 bases and J gave up 5 bases; unmatched junction bases: 5. This CDR3 contains 14 residues. This clonotype has only a few counts. This chain connects TRBV5-1 to TRBJ2-2; 7 bases agree with TRBD1. Sequenced input: PBMCs or a T cell subset sorted from them (not recorded which). The receptor was isolated from an adult woman who had mild COVID-19 (a few samples of this study predate the infection). Cell type and time point are not known. CDR3 coding DNA: TGCGCCAGCAGCCGGGACAGCAAGACCGGGGAGCTGTTTTTT. It translates to CASSRDSKTGELFF.